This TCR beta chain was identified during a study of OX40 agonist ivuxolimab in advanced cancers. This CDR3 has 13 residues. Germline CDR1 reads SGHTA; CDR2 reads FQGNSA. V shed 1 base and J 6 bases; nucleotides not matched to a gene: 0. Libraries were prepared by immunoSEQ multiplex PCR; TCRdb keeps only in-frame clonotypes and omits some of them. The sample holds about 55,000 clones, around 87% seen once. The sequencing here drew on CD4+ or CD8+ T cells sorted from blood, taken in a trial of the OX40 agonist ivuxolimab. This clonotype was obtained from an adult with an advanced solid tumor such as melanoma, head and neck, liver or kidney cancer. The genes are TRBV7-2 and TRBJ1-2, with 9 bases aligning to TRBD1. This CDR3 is CASSLGTGDGYTF. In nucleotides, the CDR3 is TGTGCCAGCAGCTTAGGGACAGGGGATGGCTACACCTTC.